This T cell receptor beta chain derives from a study of CD8+CD57+ T cells in acquired aplastic anemia. As for the study in general: As sequenced from healthy donors, CD4+ cells averaged around 11 million reads.

Study outcomes and limitations: About 28 sequences, all CD8+ CDR3, were shared between patients and controls.

This clonotype was seen repeatedly, ten times or more. Its antigen remains unknown. The germline gives CDR1 SGHNT, CDR2 YENEEA. The V end was cut by 5 bases, the J end by 4 bases, with 12 bases between. This CDR3 comprises 14 residues. TCR beta VDJ combinations and CDR3 sequences were profiled from genomic DNA. TCRdb ran MiXCR on the reads and lists one entry per CDR3 protein. The sample lists some 130,000 distinct CDR3 sequences; about half were seen once. The sample was sorted CD4+, CD8+, or CD8+CD57+ T cells (not recorded which) from PBMCs. The chain employs TRBV11-3 and TRBJ1-3; D unclear. This TCR came from a human donor in good health, serving as a control. The CDR3 spells CASSALGRGNTIYF. The DNA for the CDR3 is TGTGCCAGCAGCGCGCTAGGGAGGGGAAACACCATATATTTT.